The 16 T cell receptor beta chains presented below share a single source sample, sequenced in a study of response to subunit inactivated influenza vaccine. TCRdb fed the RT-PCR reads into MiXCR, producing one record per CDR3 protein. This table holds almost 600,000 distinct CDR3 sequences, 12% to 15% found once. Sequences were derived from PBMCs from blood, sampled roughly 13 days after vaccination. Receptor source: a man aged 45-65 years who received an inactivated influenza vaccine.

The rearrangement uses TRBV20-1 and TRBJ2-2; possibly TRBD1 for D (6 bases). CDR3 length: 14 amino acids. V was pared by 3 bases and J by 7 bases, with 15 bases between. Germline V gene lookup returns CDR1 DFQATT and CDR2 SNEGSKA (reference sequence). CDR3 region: CSAREQGRNGELFF. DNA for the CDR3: TGCAGTGCTAGGGAACAGGGAAGGAACGGGGAGCTGTTTTTT.

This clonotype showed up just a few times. The CDR3: CASTPVMVGQPQHF. The DNA of the CDR3 is TGTGCCAGCACCCCGGTTATGGTAGGGCAGCCCCAGCATTTT. This chain links TRBV6-1 with TRBJ1-5, with D hard to call. The length of the CDR3 is 14 residues. Trimming shortened V by 7 bases and J by 7 bases, and 17 bases separated the two germline ends. From germline, CDR1 is MNHNS and CDR2 SASEGT.

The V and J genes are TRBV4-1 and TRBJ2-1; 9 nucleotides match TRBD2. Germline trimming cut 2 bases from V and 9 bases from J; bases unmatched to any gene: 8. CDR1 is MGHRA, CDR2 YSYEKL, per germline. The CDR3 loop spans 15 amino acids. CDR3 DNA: TGCGCCAGCAGCCAACTCGCGGGGGGGCCGGGTGAGCAGTTCTTC. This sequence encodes CASSQLAGGPGEQFF.

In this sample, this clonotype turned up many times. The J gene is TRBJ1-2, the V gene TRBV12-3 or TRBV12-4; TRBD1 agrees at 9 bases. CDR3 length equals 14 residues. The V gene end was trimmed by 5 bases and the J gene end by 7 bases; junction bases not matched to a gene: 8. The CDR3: CASSPRDRVGGYTF. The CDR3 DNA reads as TGTGCCAGCAGTCCCCGGGACAGGGTTGGTGGCTACACCTTC.

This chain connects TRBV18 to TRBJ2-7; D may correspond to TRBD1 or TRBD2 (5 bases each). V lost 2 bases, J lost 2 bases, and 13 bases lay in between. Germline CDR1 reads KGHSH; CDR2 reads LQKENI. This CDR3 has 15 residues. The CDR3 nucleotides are TGTGCCAGCTCACCATTGGGACCTGCAACCTACGAGCAGTACTTC. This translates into CASSPLGPATYEQYF.

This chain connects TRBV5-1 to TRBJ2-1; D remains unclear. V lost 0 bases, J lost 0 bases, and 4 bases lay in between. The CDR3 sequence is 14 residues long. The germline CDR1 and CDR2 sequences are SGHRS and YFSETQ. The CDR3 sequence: CASSLEHSYNEQFF. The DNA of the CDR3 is TGCGCCAGCAGCTTGGAGCACTCCTACAATGAGCAGTTCTTC.

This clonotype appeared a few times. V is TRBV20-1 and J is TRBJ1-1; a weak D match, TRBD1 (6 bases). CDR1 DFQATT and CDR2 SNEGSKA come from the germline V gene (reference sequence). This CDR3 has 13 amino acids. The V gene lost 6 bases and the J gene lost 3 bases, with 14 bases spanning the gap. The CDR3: CSASTNRDTEAFF. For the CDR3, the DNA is TGCAGTGCCTCGACAAACAGGGACACTGAAGCTTTCTTT.

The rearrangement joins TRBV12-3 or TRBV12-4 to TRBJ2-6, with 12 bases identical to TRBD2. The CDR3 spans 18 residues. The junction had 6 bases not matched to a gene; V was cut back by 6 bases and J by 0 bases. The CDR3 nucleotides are TGTGCCAGCAGCGCGACTAGCGGGGGTCGCTCTGGGGCCAACGTCCTGACTTTC. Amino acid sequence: CASSATSGGRSGANVLTF.

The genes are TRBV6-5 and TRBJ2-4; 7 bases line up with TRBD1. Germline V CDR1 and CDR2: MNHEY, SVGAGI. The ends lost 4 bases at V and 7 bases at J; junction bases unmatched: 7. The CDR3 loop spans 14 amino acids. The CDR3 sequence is CASSSGTADNIQYF. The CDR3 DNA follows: TGTGCCAGCAGTTCCGGGACAGCGGACAACATTCAGTACTTC.

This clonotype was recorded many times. CDR3 in DNA: TGTGCCAGCCGACCGGGGTTGTACAATGAGCAGTTCTTC. Amino acid sequence: CASRPGLYNEQFF. V and J are TRBV12-3 or TRBV12-4 and TRBJ2-1; D possibly corresponds to TRBD2 (5 bases). The CDR3 is 13 amino acids. Trimming stripped 8 bases from V and 4 bases from J, with 12 bases between.

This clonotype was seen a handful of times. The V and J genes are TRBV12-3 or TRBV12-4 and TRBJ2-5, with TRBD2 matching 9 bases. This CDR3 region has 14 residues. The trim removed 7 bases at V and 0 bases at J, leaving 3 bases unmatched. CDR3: CASNERGDQETQYF. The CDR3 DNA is TGTGCCAGCAACGAGCGGGGGGACCAAGAGACCCAGTACTTC.

CDR3 nucleotides: TGTGCCAGCAGCGACGGGGGGAGCAATCAGCCCCAGCATTTT. Amino acid sequence: CASSDGGSNQPQHF. This sequence joins TRBV7-6 and TRBJ1-5; a possible D gene is TRBD1 (5 bases). Germline V gene sequence: CDR1 SGHVS, CDR2 FNYEAQ. The CDR3 length is 14 residues. V lost 5 bases and J lost 1, with 9 bases in between.

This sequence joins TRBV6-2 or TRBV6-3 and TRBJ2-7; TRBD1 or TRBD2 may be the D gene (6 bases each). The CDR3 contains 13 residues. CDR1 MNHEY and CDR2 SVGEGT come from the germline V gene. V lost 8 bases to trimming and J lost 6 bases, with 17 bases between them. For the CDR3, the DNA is TGTGCCAGCGGAGATGGGGGGCTCGGCGAGCAGTACTTC. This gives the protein CASGDGGLGEQYF.

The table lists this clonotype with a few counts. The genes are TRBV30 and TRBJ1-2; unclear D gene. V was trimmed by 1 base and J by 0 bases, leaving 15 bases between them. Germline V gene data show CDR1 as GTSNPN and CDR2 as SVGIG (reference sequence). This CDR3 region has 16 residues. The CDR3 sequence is CAWSGFYNRTNYGYTF. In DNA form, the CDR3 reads TGTGCCTGGAGTGGCTTTTACAACCGTACTAACTATGGCTACACCTTC. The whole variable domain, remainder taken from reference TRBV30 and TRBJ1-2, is SQTIHQWPATLVQPVGSPLSLECTVEGTSNPNLYWYRQAAGRGLQLLFYSVGIGQISSEVPQNLSASRPQDRQFILSSKKLLLSDSGFYLCAWSGFYNRTNYGYTFGSGTRLTVV.

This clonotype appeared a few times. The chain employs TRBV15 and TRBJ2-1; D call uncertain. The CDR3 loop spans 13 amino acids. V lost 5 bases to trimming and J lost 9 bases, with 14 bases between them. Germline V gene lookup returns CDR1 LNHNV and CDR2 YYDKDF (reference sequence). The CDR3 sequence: CATSGLRAREQFF. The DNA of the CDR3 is TGTGCCACCAGCGGTCTCCGGGCTCGTGAGCAGTTCTTC.

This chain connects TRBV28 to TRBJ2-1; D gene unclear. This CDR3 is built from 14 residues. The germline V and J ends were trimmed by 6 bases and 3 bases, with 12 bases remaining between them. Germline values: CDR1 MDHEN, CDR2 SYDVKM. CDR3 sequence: CASRQGSLYNEQFF. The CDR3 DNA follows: TGTGCCAGCAGACAAGGGTCCCTCTACAATGAGCAGTTCTTC.